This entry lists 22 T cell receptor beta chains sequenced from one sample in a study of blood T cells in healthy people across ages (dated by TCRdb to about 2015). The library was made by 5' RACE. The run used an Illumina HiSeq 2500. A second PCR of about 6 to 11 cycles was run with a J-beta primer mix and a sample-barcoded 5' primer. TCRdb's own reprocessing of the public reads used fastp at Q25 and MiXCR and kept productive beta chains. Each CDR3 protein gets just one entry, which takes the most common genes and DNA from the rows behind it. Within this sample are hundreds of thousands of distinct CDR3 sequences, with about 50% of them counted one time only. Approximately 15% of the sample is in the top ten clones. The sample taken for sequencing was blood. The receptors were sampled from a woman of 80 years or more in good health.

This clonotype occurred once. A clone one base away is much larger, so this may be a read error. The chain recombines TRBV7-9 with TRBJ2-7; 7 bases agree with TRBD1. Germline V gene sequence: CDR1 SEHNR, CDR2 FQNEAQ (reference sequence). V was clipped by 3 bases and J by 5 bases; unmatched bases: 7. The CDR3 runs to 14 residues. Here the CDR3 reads CASSFPDRVDEQYF. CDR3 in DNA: TGTGCCAGCAGCTTCCCAGACAGGGTCGACGAGCAGTACTTC.

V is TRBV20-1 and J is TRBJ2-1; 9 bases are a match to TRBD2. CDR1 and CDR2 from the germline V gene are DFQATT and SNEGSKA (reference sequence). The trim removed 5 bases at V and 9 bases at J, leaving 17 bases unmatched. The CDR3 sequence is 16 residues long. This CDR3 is CSAPKVPSGNRGEQFF. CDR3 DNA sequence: TGCAGTGCTCCTAAGGTGCCTAGCGGGAATAGGGGTGAGCAGTTCTTC.

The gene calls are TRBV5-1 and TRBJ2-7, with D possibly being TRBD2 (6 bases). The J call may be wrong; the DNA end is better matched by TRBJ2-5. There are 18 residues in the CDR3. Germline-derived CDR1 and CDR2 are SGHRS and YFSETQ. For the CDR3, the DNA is TGCGCCAGCAGTTCTTTTCGTATGGGTAGCGGTGCGCAAGAGACCCAGTACTTC. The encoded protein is CASSSFRMGSGAQETQYF.

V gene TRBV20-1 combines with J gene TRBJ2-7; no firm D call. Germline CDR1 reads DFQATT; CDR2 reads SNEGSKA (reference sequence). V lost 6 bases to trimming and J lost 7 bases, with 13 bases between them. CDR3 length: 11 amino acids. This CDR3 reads CSALNYKEQYF. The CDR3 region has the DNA TGCAGTGCCCTTAATTACAAGGAGCAGTACTTC.

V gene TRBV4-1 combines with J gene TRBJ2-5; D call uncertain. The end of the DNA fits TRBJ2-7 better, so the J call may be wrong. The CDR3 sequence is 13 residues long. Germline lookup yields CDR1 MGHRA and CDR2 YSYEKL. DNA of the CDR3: TGCGCCAGCAGCCAAGTTTTTCTTCACGAGCAGTACTTC. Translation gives CASSQVFLHEQYF.

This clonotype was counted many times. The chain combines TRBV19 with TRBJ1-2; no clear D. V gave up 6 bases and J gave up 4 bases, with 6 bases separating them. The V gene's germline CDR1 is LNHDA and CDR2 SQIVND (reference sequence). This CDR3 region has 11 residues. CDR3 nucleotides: TGTGCCAGTAGCGTCCCCTATGGCTACACCTTC. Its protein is CASSVPYGYTF.

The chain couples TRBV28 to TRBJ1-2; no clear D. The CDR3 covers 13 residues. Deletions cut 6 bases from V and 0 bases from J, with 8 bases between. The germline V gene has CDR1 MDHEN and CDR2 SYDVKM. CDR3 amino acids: CASSSNTNYGYTF. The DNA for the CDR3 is TGTGCCAGCAGCTCCAACACTAACTATGGCTACACCTTC.

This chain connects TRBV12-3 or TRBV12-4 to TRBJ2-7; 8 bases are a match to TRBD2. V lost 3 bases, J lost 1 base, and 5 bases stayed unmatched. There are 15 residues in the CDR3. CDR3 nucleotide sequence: TGTGCCAGCAGTTTTATAACGGGAGGGTCCTACGAGCAGTACTTC. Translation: CASSFITGGSYEQYF.

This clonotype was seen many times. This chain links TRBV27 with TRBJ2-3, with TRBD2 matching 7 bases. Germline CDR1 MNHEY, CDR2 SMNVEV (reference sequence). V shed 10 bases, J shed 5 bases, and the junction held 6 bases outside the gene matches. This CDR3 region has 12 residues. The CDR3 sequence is CATGGGRDTQYF. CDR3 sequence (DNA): TGTGCCACTGGGGGAGGGAGAGATACGCAGTATTTT.

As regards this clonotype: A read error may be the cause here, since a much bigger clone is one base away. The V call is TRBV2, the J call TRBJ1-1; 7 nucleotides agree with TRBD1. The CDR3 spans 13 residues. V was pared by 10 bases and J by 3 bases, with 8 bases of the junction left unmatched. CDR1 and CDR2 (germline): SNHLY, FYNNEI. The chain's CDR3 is CATWGQPDTEAFF. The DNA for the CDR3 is TGTGCCACCTGGGGACAGCCGGACACTGAAGCTTTCTTT.

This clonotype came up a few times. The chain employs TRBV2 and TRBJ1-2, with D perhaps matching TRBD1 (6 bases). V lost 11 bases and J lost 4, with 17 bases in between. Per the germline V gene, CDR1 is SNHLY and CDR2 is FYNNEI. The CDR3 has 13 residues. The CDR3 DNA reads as TGTGCCGGAGAACTTAGGGGGACCTATGGCTACACCTTC. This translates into CAGELRGTYGYTF. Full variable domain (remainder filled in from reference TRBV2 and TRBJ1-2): EPEVTQTPSHQVTQMGQEVILRCVPISNHLYFYWYRQILGQKVEFLVSFYNNEISEKSEIFDDQFSVERPDGSNFTLKIRSTKLEDSAMYFCAGELRGTYGYTFGSGTRLTVV.

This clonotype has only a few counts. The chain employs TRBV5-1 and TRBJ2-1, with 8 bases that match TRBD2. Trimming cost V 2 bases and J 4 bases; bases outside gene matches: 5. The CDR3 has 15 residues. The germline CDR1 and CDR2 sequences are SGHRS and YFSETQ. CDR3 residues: CASSLTAGAYNEQFF. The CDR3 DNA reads TGCGCCAGCAGCTTAACAGCGGGAGCATACAATGAGCAGTTCTTC.

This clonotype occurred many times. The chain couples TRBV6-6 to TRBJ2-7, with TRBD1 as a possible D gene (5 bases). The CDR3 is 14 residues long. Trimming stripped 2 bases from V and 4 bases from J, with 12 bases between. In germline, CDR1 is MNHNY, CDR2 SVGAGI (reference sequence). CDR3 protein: CASSYGSGPYEQYF. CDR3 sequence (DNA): TGTGCCAGCAGTTACGGGTCAGGGCCGTACGAGCAGTACTTC.

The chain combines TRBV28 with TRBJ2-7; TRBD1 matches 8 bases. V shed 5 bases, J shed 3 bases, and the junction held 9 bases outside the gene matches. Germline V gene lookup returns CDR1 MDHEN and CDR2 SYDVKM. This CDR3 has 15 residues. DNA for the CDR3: TGTGCCAGCAGTATAGCCGGGACAGGTCACTACGAGCAGTACTTC. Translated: CASSIAGTGHYEQYF.

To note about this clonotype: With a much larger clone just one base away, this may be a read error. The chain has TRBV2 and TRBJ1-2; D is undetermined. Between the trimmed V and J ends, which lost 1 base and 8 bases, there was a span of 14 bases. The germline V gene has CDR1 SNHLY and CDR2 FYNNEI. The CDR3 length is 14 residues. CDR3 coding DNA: TGTGCCAGCAGTGAAGAGACTTCCACGGGGGGCTACACCTTC. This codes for CASSEETSTGGYTF.

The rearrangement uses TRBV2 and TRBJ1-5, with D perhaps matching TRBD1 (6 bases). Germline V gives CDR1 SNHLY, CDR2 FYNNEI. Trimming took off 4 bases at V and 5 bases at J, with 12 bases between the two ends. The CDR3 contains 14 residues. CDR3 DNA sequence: TGTGCCAGCAGTGCGCAGGGGTGGGATCAGCCCCAGCATTTT. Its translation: CASSAQGWDQPQHF. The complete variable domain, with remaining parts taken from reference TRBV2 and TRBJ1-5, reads EPEVTQTPSHQVTQMGQEVILRCVPISNHLYFYWYRQILGQKVEFLVSFYNNEISEKSEIFDDQFSVERPDGSNFTLKIRSTKLEDSAMYFCASSAQGWDQPQHFGDGTRLSIL.

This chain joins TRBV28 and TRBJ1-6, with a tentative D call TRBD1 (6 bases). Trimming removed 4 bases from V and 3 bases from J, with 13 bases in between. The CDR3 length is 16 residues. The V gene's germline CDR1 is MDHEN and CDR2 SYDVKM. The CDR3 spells CASSSPGGLYNSPLHF. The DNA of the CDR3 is TGTGCCAGCAGTTCCCCCGGGGGCCTCTATAATTCACCCCTCCACTTT.

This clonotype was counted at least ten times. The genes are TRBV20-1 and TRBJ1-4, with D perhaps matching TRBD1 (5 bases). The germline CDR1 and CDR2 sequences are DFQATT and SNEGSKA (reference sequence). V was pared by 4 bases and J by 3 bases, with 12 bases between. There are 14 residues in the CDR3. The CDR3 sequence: CSATGPGANEKLFF. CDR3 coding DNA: TGCAGTGCTACAGGGCCGGGGGCTAATGAAAAACTGTTTTTT.

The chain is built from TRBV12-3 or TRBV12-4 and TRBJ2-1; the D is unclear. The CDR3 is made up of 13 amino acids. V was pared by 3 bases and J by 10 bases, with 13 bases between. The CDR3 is CASSLGPAQEQFF. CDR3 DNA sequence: TGTGCCAGCAGTTTGGGTCCAGCCCAAGAGCAGTTCTTC.

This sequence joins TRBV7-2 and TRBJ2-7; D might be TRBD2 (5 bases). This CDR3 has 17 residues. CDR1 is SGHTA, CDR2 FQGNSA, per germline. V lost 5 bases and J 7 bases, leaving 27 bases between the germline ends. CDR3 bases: TGTGCCAGCAGCCCCACTAACGATGGGCGGGCGCTTCTAGAGCAGTACTTC. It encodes CASSPTNDGRALLEQYF.

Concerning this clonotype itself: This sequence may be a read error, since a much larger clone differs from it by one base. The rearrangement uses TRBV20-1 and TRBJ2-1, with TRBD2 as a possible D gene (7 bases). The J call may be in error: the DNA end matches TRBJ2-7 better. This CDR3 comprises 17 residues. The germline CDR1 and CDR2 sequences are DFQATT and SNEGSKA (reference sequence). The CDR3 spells CSARDSLGGGGRNEQYF. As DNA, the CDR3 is TGCAGTGCTAGAGATAGTTTGGGAGGGGGAGGGAGGAATGAGCAGTACTTC.

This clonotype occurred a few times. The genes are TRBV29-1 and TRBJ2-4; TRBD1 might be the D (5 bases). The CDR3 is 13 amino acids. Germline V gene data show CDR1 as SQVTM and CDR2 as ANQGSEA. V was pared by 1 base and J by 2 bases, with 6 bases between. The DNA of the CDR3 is TGCAGCGTTGAAGGGGGCACCAAAAACATTCAGTACTTC. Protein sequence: CSVEGGTKNIQYF.